The rows below give T cell receptor beta chains drawn from one sample of a study of spatial heterogeneity in lung cancer. In TCRdb, the 5' RACE reads were re-called with MiXCR into one record per CDR3 protein. The sample yields roughly 9,900 distinct CDR3 sequences, 8.5% to 10% seen once. Sequenced material: PBMCs, taken at surgery. The receptors here all came from a male donor with early-stage non-small cell lung cancer. Both conserved end residues are part of each CDR3. The order of the fields is V gene, D gene, J gene, clone size, CDR3 protein, CDR3 DNA. The D gene is left open where the match is weak. Clone sizes are given selectively: once, few, many, or a class where the clone is expanded.

v_call: TRBV20-1; d_call: NA; j_call: TRBJ2-3; clone_size: medium-sized; cdr3_aa: CSAGEVEVVEDTQYF; cdr3_nt: TGCAGTGCTGGAGAGGTAGAGGTTGTGGAAGATACGCAGTATTTT
v_call: TRBV20-1; d_call: NA; j_call: TRBJ2-7; clone_size: few; cdr3_aa: CSAVDIGTYEQYF; cdr3_nt: TGCAGTGCCGTAGACATAGGAACCTACGAGCAGTACTTC
v_call: TRBV28; d_call: NA; j_call: TRBJ1-1; clone_size: medium-sized; cdr3_aa: CASSPGGSNTEAFF; cdr3_nt: TGTGCCAGCAGCCCGGGGGGTTCGAACACTGAAGCTTTCTTT
v_call: TRBV19; d_call: NA; j_call: TRBJ2-2; clone_size: many; cdr3_aa: CASTVRVGGELFF; cdr3_nt: TGTGCCAGTACGGTCCGGGTGGGCGGGGAGCTGTTTTTT
v_call: TRBV7-6; d_call: TRBD2; j_call: TRBJ2-7; clone_size: NA; cdr3_aa: CASSSPGGGQLYEQYF; cdr3_nt: TGTGCCAGCAGCTCCCCCGGGGGGGGGCAACTCTACGAGCAGTACTTC
v_call: TRBV27; d_call: NA; j_call: TRBJ2-1; clone_size: many; cdr3_aa: CASSLGSIHEQFF; cdr3_nt: TGTGCCAGCAGTTTGGGGAGCATCCATGAGCAGTTCTTC
v_call: TRBV3-1; d_call: TRBD1; j_call: TRBJ1-1; clone_size: medium-sized; cdr3_aa: CASSQANRGRNEAFF; cdr3_nt: TGTGCCAGCAGCCAAGCGAACAGGGGGCGAAATGAAGCTTTCTTT
v_call: TRBV4-3; d_call: NA; j_call: TRBJ2-1; clone_size: many; cdr3_aa: CASSQDGNRYNEQFF; cdr3_nt: TGCGCCAGCAGCCAAGATGGGAATAGGTACAATGAGCAGTTCTTC
v_call: TRBV27; d_call: TRBD2; j_call: TRBJ2-1; clone_size: many; cdr3_aa: CASSLGLAGYNEQFF; cdr3_nt: TGTGCCAGCAGTTTAGGACTAGCGGGTTACAATGAGCAGTTCTTC
v_call: TRBV11-1; d_call: TRBD1; j_call: TRBJ2-1; clone_size: NA; cdr3_aa: CASSLGGTGGRYEQFF; cdr3_nt: TGTGCCAGCAGCCTAGGAGGGACAGGGGGTCGATATGAGCAGTTCTTC
v_call: TRBV19; d_call: NA; j_call: TRBJ1-5; clone_size: medium-sized; cdr3_aa: CASSPWTVTSNQPQHF; cdr3_nt: TGTGCCAGTAGTCCCTGGACAGTTACTAGCAATCAGCCCCAGCATTTT
v_call: TRBV28; d_call: NA; j_call: TRBJ1-5; clone_size: many; cdr3_aa: CASSNSNQPQHF; cdr3_nt: TGTGCCAGCAGTAATAGCAATCAGCCCCAGCATTTT
v_call: TRBV6-5; d_call: NA; j_call: TRBJ2-2; clone_size: medium-sized; cdr3_aa: CASSYRQAYTGELFF; cdr3_nt: TGTGCCAGCAGTTACAGGCAGGCGTACACCGGGGAGCTGTTTTTT
v_call: TRBV2; d_call: NA; j_call: TRBJ2-6; clone_size: NA; cdr3_aa: CASSAGSSGANVLTF; cdr3_nt: TGTGCCAGCAGTGCAGGGAGCTCTGGGGCCAACGTCCTGACTTTC
v_call: TRBV9; d_call: NA; j_call: TRBJ2-5; clone_size: many; cdr3_aa: CASSPLGDRQETQYF; cdr3_nt: TGTGCCAGCAGCCCCCTCGGCGACAGACAAGAGACCCAGTACTTC
v_call: TRBV3-1; d_call: NA; j_call: TRBJ2-3; clone_size: many; cdr3_aa: CASSQELDVTDTQYF; cdr3_nt: TGTGCCAGCAGCCAAGAGTTGGACGTCACAGATACGCAGTATTTT
v_call: TRBV29-1; d_call: NA; j_call: TRBJ2-5; clone_size: many; cdr3_aa: CSVTKETQYF; cdr3_nt: TGCAGCGTTACGAAGGAGACCCAGTACTTC
v_call: TRBV7-2; d_call: NA; j_call: TRBJ1-6; clone_size: many; cdr3_aa: CASSSTRGNSPLHF; cdr3_nt: TGTGCCAGCAGCTCGACCCGGGGGAATTCACCCCTCCACTTT
v_call: TRBV20-1; d_call: NA; j_call: TRBJ2-2; clone_size: many; cdr3_aa: CSASRAGSTGELFF; cdr3_nt: TGCAGTGCTAGTCGGGCAGGGAGCACCGGGGAGCTGTTTTTT
v_call: TRBV5-1; d_call: TRBD1; j_call: TRBJ2-2; clone_size: many; cdr3_aa: CASSPAGTGAIGELFF; cdr3_nt: TGCGCCAGCAGCCCAGCCGGGACAGGGGCGATCGGGGAGCTGTTTTTT
v_call: TRBV7-2; d_call: TRBD1; j_call: TRBJ2-4; clone_size: many; cdr3_aa: CASSFPGGIQYF; cdr3_nt: TGTGCCAGCAGCTTTCCAGGGGGCATTCAGTACTTC
v_call: TRBV7-6; d_call: NA; j_call: TRBJ2-7; clone_size: many; cdr3_aa: CASSERPSSYEQYF; cdr3_nt: TGTGCCAGCTCCGAGAGGCCGAGCTCCTACGAGCAGTACTTC
v_call: TRBV19; d_call: NA; j_call: TRBJ1-4; clone_size: NA; cdr3_aa: CASSTSGVDNEKLFF; cdr3_nt: TGTGCCAGTAGTACCTCGGGGGTGGATAATGAAAAACTGTTTTTT
v_call: TRBV20-1; d_call: NA; j_call: TRBJ1-1; clone_size: many; cdr3_aa: CSARAQTVNTEAFF; cdr3_nt: TGCAGTGCGCGGGCCCAGACTGTGAACACTGAAGCTTTCTTT
v_call: TRBV20-1; d_call: NA; j_call: TRBJ2-7; clone_size: many; cdr3_aa: CSARDMAGRYEQYF; cdr3_nt: TGCAGTGCTAGAGATATGGCAGGGAGATACGAGCAGTACTTC
v_call: TRBV16; d_call: TRBD1; j_call: TRBJ1-2; clone_size: medium-sized; cdr3_aa: CASSQDTQGQGKGGYTF; cdr3_nt: TGTGCCAGCAGCCAAGATACCCAGGGACAGGGGAAAGGAGGCTACACCTTC
v_call: TRBV7-8; d_call: NA; j_call: TRBJ2-7; clone_size: NA; cdr3_aa: CASSYVGPYEQYF; cdr3_nt: TGTGCCAGCAGCTATGTGGGCCCCTACGAGCAGTACTTC
v_call: TRBV6-5; d_call: NA; j_call: TRBJ1-5; clone_size: NA; cdr3_aa: CASSSGWLSGNQPQHF; cdr3_nt: TGTGCCAGCAGTTCCGGGTGGCTCTCTGGCAATCAGCCCCAGCATTTT
v_call: TRBV11-1; d_call: TRBD1; j_call: TRBJ2-3; clone_size: medium-sized; cdr3_aa: CASSPQGQSTDTQYF; cdr3_nt: TGTGCCAGCAGCCCACAGGGACAGAGCACAGATACGCAGTATTTT
v_call: TRBV23-1; d_call: NA; j_call: TRBJ2-1; clone_size: many; cdr3_aa: CASSHPPPRWGHEQFF; cdr3_nt: TGCGCCAGCAGTCACCCCCCCCCCCGGTGGGGGCATGAGCAGTTCTTC
v_call: TRBV4-1; d_call: NA; j_call: TRBJ1-1; clone_size: many; cdr3_aa: CASSRLGGVEAFF; cdr3_nt: TGCGCCAGCAGCCGTTTAGGGGGAGTGGAGGCTTTCTTT
v_call: TRBV29-1; d_call: TRBD2; j_call: TRBJ2-2; clone_size: NA; cdr3_aa: CSAGLAGAIGELFF; cdr3_nt: TGCAGCGCGGGACTAGCGGGAGCTATCGGGGAGCTGTTTTTT
v_call: TRBV20-1; d_call: NA; j_call: TRBJ2-3; clone_size: many; cdr3_aa: CSARGTADTQYF; cdr3_nt: TGCAGTGCTAGAGGGACGGCAGATACGCAGTATTTT
v_call: TRBV7-9; d_call: NA; j_call: TRBJ1-2; clone_size: many; cdr3_aa: CASSPPKGGYTF; cdr3_nt: TGTGCCAGCAGCCCCCCCAAGGGAGGCTACACCTTC
v_call: TRBV20-1; d_call: NA; j_call: TRBJ1-4; clone_size: NA; cdr3_aa: CSAKAPLGEKLFF; cdr3_nt: TGCAGTGCGAAGGCGCCCCTCGGTGAAAAACTGTTTTTT
v_call: TRBV15; d_call: NA; j_call: TRBJ1-1; clone_size: many; cdr3_aa: CATSKLLMNTEAFF; cdr3_nt: TGTGCCACCAGCAAATTGTTAATGAACACTGAAGCTTTCTTT
v_call: TRBV3-1; d_call: NA; j_call: TRBJ2-5; clone_size: many; cdr3_aa: CASSRPGTVLKETQYF; cdr3_nt: TGTGCCAGCAGCCGCCCCGGGACTGTCCTGAAAGAGACCCAGTACTTC
v_call: TRBV7-9; d_call: NA; j_call: TRBJ2-6; clone_size: NA; cdr3_aa: CASSAPDAGANVLTF; cdr3_nt: TGTGCCAGCAGCGCGCCAGACGCGGGGGCCAACGTCCTGACTTTC
v_call: TRBV28; d_call: NA; j_call: TRBJ1-1; clone_size: medium-sized; cdr3_aa: CASSFGTRDLNTEAFF; cdr3_nt: TGTGCCAGCAGTTTTGGGACACGGGACCTAAACACTGAAGCTTTCTTT
v_call: TRBV14; d_call: NA; j_call: TRBJ2-1; clone_size: many; cdr3_aa: CASSLQYEQFF; cdr3_nt: TGTGCCAGCAGCCTACAGTACGAGCAGTTCTTC
v_call: TRBV10-2; d_call: NA; j_call: TRBJ1-5; clone_size: medium-sized; cdr3_aa: CASSGAGGQPQHF; cdr3_nt: TGCGCCAGCAGTGGGGCAGGCGGTCAGCCCCAGCATTTT
v_call: TRBV6-2/TRBV6-3; d_call: NA; j_call: TRBJ2-6; clone_size: NA; cdr3_aa: CASTYLGGAGANVLTF; cdr3_nt: TGTGCCAGCACCTACTTGGGGGGCGCTGGGGCCAACGTCCTGACTTTC
v_call: TRBV12-3/TRBV12-4; d_call: TRBD2; j_call: TRBJ2-1; clone_size: many; cdr3_aa: CASRAGSGGQSEQFF; cdr3_nt: TGTGCCAGCCGAGCTGGTAGCGGGGGCCAAAGTGAGCAGTTCTTC
v_call: TRBV7-2; d_call: TRBD1; j_call: TRBJ2-1; clone_size: NA; cdr3_aa: CASSPRQGRNEQFF; cdr3_nt: TGTGCCAGCAGCCCTCGACAGGGGAGGAATGAGCAGTTCTTC
v_call: TRBV5-1; d_call: NA; j_call: TRBJ1-1; clone_size: many; cdr3_aa: CASSFEGGNTEAFF; cdr3_nt: TGCGCCAGCAGCTTCGAAGGGGGAAACACTGAAGCTTTCTTT
v_call: TRBV4-1; d_call: NA; j_call: TRBJ1-3; clone_size: NA; cdr3_aa: CASSQDPRSSSGNTIYF; cdr3_nt: TGCGCCAGCAGCCAAGATCCGAGGAGCTCGTCTGGAAACACCATATATTTT
v_call: TRBV5-1; d_call: NA; j_call: TRBJ1-1; clone_size: few; cdr3_aa: CASSLGKNTEAFF; cdr3_nt: TGCGCCAGCAGCTTAGGCAAGAACACTGAAGCTTTCTTT
v_call: TRBV9; d_call: NA; j_call: TRBJ1-1; clone_size: few; cdr3_aa: CASSVSQGTEAFF; cdr3_nt: TGTGCCAGCAGCGTATCCCAGGGGACTGAAGCTTTCTTT
v_call: TRBV6-2/TRBV6-3; d_call: NA; j_call: TRBJ2-1; clone_size: many; cdr3_aa: CASSLDSNEQFF; cdr3_nt: TGTGCCAGCAGTTTGGACAGCAATGAGCAGTTCTTC
v_call: TRBV29-1; d_call: TRBD1; j_call: TRBJ1-2; clone_size: many; cdr3_aa: CSVNDDRAGGYGYTF; cdr3_nt: TGCAGCGTTAATGACGACAGGGCGGGTGGCTATGGCTACACCTTC
v_call: TRBV9; d_call: NA; j_call: TRBJ2-1; clone_size: many; cdr3_aa: CASSSGPREQFF; cdr3_nt: TGTGCCAGCAGCTCGGGACCTCGGGAGCAGTTCTTC
v_call: TRBV27; d_call: TRBD1; j_call: TRBJ1-1; clone_size: few; cdr3_aa: CASRTLRTGVNTEAFF; cdr3_nt: TGTGCCAGCAGAACTCTCCGGACAGGGGTAAACACTGAAGCTTTCTTT
v_call: TRBV30; d_call: NA; j_call: TRBJ1-4; clone_size: medium-sized; cdr3_aa: CAWDPGRTNEKLFF; cdr3_nt: TGTGCCTGGGATCCGGGACGGACTAATGAAAAACTGTTTTTT
v_call: TRBV5-1; d_call: TRBD1; j_call: TRBJ2-3; clone_size: many; cdr3_aa: CASSLLRGPTDTQYF; cdr3_nt: TGCGCCAGCAGCCTCCTCAGGGGGCCGACAGATACGCAGTATTTT
v_call: TRBV7-9; d_call: NA; j_call: TRBJ2-3; clone_size: medium-sized; cdr3_aa: CASSLDDGGTDTQYF; cdr3_nt: TGTGCCAGCAGCTTAGACGACGGGGGCACAGATACGCAGTATTTT